This T cell receptor beta chain was sequenced during a study of shared clonotypes between healthy human individuals. Study findings and constraints: Clonotype sharing among donors was thought likely to change with sequencing depth.

A CD45RA-negative memory subset and a CD45RA+ naive subset were separated from the CD4+ cells. TCRdb keeps only in-frame clones here, not all; method: immunoSEQ multiplex PCR. The data hold about 2.4 million clones, with more than 85% observed a single time. This clone is a singleton in its sample. Its matching antigen is unknown. Trimming removed 5 bases from V and 6 bases from J, with 11 bases in between. In germline, CDR1 is SEHNR, CDR2 FQNEAQ (reference sequence). The CDR3 is 12 amino acids. This receptor was taken from a man aged 18-30 years in good health. Some clones in this sample may be carry-over from other donors' samples. The chain employs TRBV7-9 and TRBJ2-7; TRBD1 is a possible D gene (6 bases). Sequencing was done on a sample of naive CD4+ T cells from PBMCs. Subset in this sample: CD45RA+ positively selected. In DNA, the CDR3 is TGTGCCAGCAGCCTACAGGGCGGCGAGCAGTACTTC. Translated: CASSLQGGEQYF.